The 14 T cell receptor beta chains below were found in one sample sequenced in a study of low-dose radiotherapy and immunotherapy resistance in tumors. Time point in this sample: before trial treatment. cDNA synthesis used a TRAV/TRBV-specific primer set for both chains. The authors ran 20 PCR cycles to amplify TCRs with a constant-region primer and V-primer adapter. TCRdb reprocessed the reads via MiXCR and lists one record per CDR3 protein. This sample has around 90,000 distinct CDR3 sequences, with approximately 20% found just once. Sequenced material: PBMCs, taken before treatment. The receptors shown here come from a male donor with prostate cancer.

This clonotype came up many times. The chain uses TRBV9 and TRBJ1-2; 7 positions match TRBD1. CDR1 SGDLS and CDR2 YYNGEE come from the germline V gene. The J segment lost 2 bases and the V segment lost 4 bases, leaving 8 bases of the junction unmatched. The CDR3 spans 15 residues. CDR3 in amino acids: CASSPDPGQNYGYTF. CDR3 coding DNA: TGTGCCAGCAGCCCAGACCCGGGACAGAACTATGGCTACACCTTC.

This clonotype has ten or more counts. The J gene is TRBJ2-7, the V gene TRBV19; TRBD2 aligns across 8 bases. V shed 9 bases and J 0 bases; nucleotides not matched to a gene: 19. The CDR3 loop spans 18 amino acids. CDR1 is LNHDA, CDR2 SQIVND, per germline (reference sequence). The CDR3: CASRNSPTVSGSSYEQYF. In nucleotides, the CDR3 is TGTGCCAGCCGGAATTCCCCCACAGTCAGCGGGAGCTCCTACGAGCAGTACTTC.

This clonotype came up many times. This chain joins TRBV6-6 and TRBJ2-6; D is unresolved. Germline CDR1 and CDR2: MNHNY and SVGAGI (reference sequence). With 0 bases removed from V and 0 bases from J, the gap between germline ends came to 3 bases. CDR3 length: 15 residues. This CDR3 reads CASSYSDSGANVLTF. The CDR3 DNA reads as TGTGCCAGCAGTTACTCTGACTCTGGGGCCAACGTCCTGACTTTC.

The chain employs TRBV5-1 and TRBJ1-2, with 7 bases matching TRBD1. The CDR3 totals 14 residues. Germline V CDR1 and CDR2: SGHRS, YFSETQ. J lost 7 bases, V lost 4 bases, and 10 bases had no gene match. In DNA form, the CDR3 reads TGCGCCAGCAGCCCCAGACAGGGACCCACTGGCTACACCTTC. The encoded protein is CASSPRQGPTGYTF.

This clonotype was seen repeatedly, ten times or more. The chain has TRBV6-5 and TRBJ1-6; TRBD1 is a possible D gene (5 bases). CDR1 is MNHEY, CDR2 SVGAGI, per germline. V gave up 7 bases and J gave up 9 bases, with 10 bases separating them. CDR3 size: 12 residues. CDR3 residues: CASKTGISPLHF. The CDR3 nucleotides are TGTGCCAGCAAAACAGGAATTTCACCCCTCCACTTT.

In this sample, this clonotype turned up many times. The genes are TRBV29-1 and TRBJ1-1; D is possibly TRBD1 (6 bases). The germline CDR1 and CDR2 sequences are SQVTM and ANQGSEA. This CDR3 is built from 13 residues. Trimming pared 7 bases from V and 2 bases from J, leaving 14 bases between. CDR3: CSGTGHLNTEAFF. In nucleotides, the CDR3 is TGCAGCGGTACGGGACACCTTAACACTGAAGCTTTCTTT.

Ten or more counts support this clonotype. The chain couples TRBV20-1 to TRBJ2-7; D not resolved. V lost 0 bases and J 0 bases, leaving 9 bases between the germline ends. The CDR3 has 14 amino acids. CDR1 is DFQATT and CDR2 is SNEGSKA in the germline V gene (reference sequence). The CDR3 DNA sequence: TGCAGTGCTAGAGATGGACGGAGCTCCTACGAGCAGTACTTC. Protein: CSARDGRSSYEQYF.

This sequence joins TRBV4-1 and TRBJ1-5; no clear D. Germline CDR1 and CDR2: MGHRA and YSYEKL. V lost 1 base, J lost 2 bases, and 9 bases lay in between. The CDR3 totals 15 residues. The CDR3 nucleotides read TGCGCCAGCAGCCAAGTCCTGAACGGCAATCAGCCCCAGCATTTT. This gives the protein CASSQVLNGNQPQHF.

A few counts support this clonotype. V gene TRBV20-1 combines with J gene TRBJ2-3, with TRBD2 matching 10 bases. Trimming removed 5 bases from V and 1 base from J; junction bases left unmatched: 0. CDR1 is DFQATT and CDR2 is SNEGSKA in the germline V gene (reference sequence). The CDR3 loop spans 13 amino acids. CDR3 DNA sequence: TGCAGTGCTGGGACTAGCGGCACAGATACGCAGTATTTT. Residues: CSAGTSGTDTQYF.

Regarding this clonotype: A far larger clone is one nucleotide away, so this likely arose from a read error. This chain connects TRBV4-1 to TRBJ2-7, with 7 positions matching TRBD1. In germline, CDR1 is MGHRA, CDR2 YSYEKL. The V segment lost 2 bases and the J segment 6 bases; nucleotides outside the gene matches: 7. This CDR3 spans 14 amino acids. The CDR3 protein is CASSQMTGSGEQYF. Written as DNA, the CDR3 is TGCGCCAGCAGCCAAATGACAGGGTCAGGCGAGCAGTACTTC.

This chain links TRBV20-1 with TRBJ1-4, with D tentatively TRBD1 (5 bases). Per germline, CDR1 DFQATT and CDR2 SNEGSKA (reference sequence). This CDR3 spans 16 amino acids. V lost 4 bases and J 8 bases, leaving 23 bases between the germline ends. The CDR3 DNA reads as TGCAGTGCTACAAATCCCGCCCGGTCGGGGCACGAAAAACTGTTTTTT. It yields the protein CSATNPARSGHEKLFF.

CDR3 amino acids: CASSSGQGGTEAFF. The DNA for the CDR3 is TGCGCCAGCAGCTCCGGACAGGGCGGCACTGAAGCTTTCTTT. The chain has TRBV5-1 and TRBJ1-1, with 8 bases aligning to TRBD1. After removal of 3 bases from V and 4 bases from J, the junction contained 5 bases not matched to a gene. This CDR3 contains 14 residues. In germline, CDR1 is SGHRS, CDR2 YFSETQ.

Many counts were recorded for this clonotype. The genes are TRBV28 and TRBJ1-1; weak D call: TRBD1 (5 bases). Germline V gene sequence: CDR1 MDHEN, CDR2 SYDVKM. V was pared by 3 bases and J by 1 base, with 15 bases between. The CDR3 runs 16 residues. CDR3 in amino acids: CASSFRKTATNTEAFF. In nucleotides, the CDR3 is TGTGCCAGCAGTTTCCGCAAGACAGCGACGAACACTGAAGCTTTCTTT.

This clonotype has a count of ten or more. This chain uses TRBV4-3 with TRBJ2-5, with D possibly TRBD1 on 6 matching bases. From germline, CDR1 is LGHNA and CDR2 YSLEER. Trimming cost V 2 bases and J 5 bases, with 12 bases left between them. The CDR3 length is 14 residues. The CDR3 nucleotides are TGCGCCAGCAGCCAACTACAGGGCTGGGAGACCCAGTACTTC. It codes for CASSQLQGWETQYF.